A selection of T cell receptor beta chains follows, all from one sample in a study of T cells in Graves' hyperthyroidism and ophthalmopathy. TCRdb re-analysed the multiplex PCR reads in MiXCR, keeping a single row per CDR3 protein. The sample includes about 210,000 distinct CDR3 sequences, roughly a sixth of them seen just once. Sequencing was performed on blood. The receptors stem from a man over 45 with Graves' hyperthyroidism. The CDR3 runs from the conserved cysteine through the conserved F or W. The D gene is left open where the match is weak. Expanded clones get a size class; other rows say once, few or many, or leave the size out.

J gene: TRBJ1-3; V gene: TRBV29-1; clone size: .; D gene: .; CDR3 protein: CSVGTGNTIYF; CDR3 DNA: TGCAGCGTTGGGACAGGAAACACCATATATTTT
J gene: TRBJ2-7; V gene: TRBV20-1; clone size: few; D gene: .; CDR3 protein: CSARDLQRSTYEQYF; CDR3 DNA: TGCAGTGCCAGGGATCTACAGCGTTCTACCTACGAGCAGTACTTC
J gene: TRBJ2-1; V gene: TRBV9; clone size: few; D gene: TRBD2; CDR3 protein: CASSEGTSGRYYEQFF; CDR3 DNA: TGTGCCAGCAGCGAGGGGACTAGCGGGAGGTATTATGAGCAGTTCTTC
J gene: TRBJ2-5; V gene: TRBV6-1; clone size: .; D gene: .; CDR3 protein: CASSEFQRAQRYF; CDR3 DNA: TGTGCCAGCAGTGAATTTCAAAGGGCTCAACGGTACTTC
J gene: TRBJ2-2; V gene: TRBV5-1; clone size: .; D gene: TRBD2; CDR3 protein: CASSLETSSNTGELFF; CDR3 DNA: TGCGCCAGCAGTCTGGAGACTAGCAGCAACACCGGGGAGCTGTTTTTT
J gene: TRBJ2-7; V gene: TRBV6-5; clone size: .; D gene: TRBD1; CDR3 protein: CASSYWTNPQGGHEQYF; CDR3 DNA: TGTGCCAGCAGTTACTGGACTAATCCACAGGGGGGCCACGAGCAGTACTTC
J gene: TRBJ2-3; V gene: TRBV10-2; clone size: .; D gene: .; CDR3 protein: CASRGVTDTQYF; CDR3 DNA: TGCGCCAGCAGAGGAGTCACAGATACGCAGTATTTT
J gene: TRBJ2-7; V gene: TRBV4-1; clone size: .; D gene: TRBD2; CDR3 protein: CASSPSGTSAHEQYF; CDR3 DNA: TGCGCCAGCAGCCCATCCGGGACTAGCGCCCACGAGCAGTACTTC
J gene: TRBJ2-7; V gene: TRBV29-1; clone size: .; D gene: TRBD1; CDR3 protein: CSVGTGTEQYF; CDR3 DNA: TGCAGCGTTGGGACAGGGACCGAGCAGTACTTC
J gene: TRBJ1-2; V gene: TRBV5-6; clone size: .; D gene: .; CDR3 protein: CASSHRREFLGGYTF; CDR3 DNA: TGTGCCAGCAGCCATCGAAGGGAGTTTTTGGGTGGCTACACCTTC
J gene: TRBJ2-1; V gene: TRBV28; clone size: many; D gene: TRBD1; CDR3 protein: CASRTEQGAPSNEQFF; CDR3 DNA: TGTGCCAGCAGAACCGAACAGGGGGCGCCGTCCAATGAGCAGTTCTTC
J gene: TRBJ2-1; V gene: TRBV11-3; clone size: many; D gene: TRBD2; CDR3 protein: CASSLARLAHEQFF; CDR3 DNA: TGTGCCAGCAGCTTAGCCAGACTAGCCCATGAGCAGTTCTTC
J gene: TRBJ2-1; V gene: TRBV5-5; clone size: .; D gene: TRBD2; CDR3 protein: CASSHIAGLYNEQFF; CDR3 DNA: TGTGCCAGCAGCCATATAGCGGGACTATACAATGAGCAGTTCTTC
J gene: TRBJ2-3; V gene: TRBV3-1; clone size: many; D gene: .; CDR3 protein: CASSQSGTDTQYF; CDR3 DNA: TGTGCCAGCAGCCAAAGCGGCACAGATACGCAGTATTTT
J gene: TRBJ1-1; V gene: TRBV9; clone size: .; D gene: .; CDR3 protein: CASGGNTEAFF; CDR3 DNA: TGTGCCAGCGGGGGGAACACTGAAGCTTTCTTT
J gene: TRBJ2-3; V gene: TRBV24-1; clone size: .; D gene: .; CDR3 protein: CATSDFGDGGFPTDTQYF; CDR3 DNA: TGTGCCACCAGTGATTTTGGAGACGGGGGTTTTCCCACAGATACGCAGTATTTT
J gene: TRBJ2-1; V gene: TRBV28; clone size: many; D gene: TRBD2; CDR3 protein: CASSGAGVYEQFF; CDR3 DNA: TGTGCCAGCAGTGGGGCGGGAGTGTATGAGCAGTTCTTC
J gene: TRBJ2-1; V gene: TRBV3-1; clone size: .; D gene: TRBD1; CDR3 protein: CASSQGWDRALLF; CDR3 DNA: TGTGCCAGCAGCCAAGGTTGGGACAGGGCCCTCCTCTTC
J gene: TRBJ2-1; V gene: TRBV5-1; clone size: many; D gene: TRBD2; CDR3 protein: CASRSPGLAGLEQFF; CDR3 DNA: TGCGCCAGCAGGAGTCCGGGACTAGCTGGGTTGGAGCAGTTCTTC
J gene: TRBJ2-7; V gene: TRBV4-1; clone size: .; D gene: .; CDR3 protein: CASSLLSGPEQYF; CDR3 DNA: TGCGCCAGCAGCCTTTTATCAGGGCCCGAGCAGTACTTC
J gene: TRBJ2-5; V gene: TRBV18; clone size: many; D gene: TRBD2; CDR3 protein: CASSPPGLAVETQYF; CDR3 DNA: TGTGCCAGCTCACCACCGGGACTAGCGGTGGAGACCCAGTACTTC
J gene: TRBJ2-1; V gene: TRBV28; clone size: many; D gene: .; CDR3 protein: CASSKEYNEQFF; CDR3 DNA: TGTGCCAGCAGTAAAGAATACAATGAGCAGTTCTTC
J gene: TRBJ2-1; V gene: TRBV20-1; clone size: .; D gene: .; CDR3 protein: CSARALGPPRDEQFF; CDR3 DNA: TGCAGTGCTAGAGCCCTCGGCCCCCCGAGGGATGAGCAGTTCTTC
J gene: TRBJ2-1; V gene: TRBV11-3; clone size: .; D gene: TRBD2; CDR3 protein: CASSLDLGLAGVEQFF; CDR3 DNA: TGTGCCAGCAGCTTAGATTTGGGACTAGCGGGAGTTGAGCAGTTCTTC
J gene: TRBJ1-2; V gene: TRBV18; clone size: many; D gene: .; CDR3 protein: CASSPQRVWRGYTF; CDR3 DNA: TGTGCCAGCTCACCACAACGGGTCTGGCGTGGCTACACCTTC
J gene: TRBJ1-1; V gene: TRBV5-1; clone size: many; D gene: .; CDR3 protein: CASSLGQIMNTEAFF; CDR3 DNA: TGCGCCAGCAGCTTGGGACAGATCATGAACACTGAAGCTTTCTTT